This is a list of T cell receptor beta chains from one sample in a study of blood T cells in healthy people across ages. TCRdb passed the 5' RACE reads through MiXCR, listing each CDR3 protein once. The table has about 1.8 million distinct CDR3 sequences, around 48% seen once. Input material: blood. These receptors were obtained from a woman between 40 and 50 years old in good health. CDR3s include the opening cysteine and the closing phenylalanine or tryptophan. Fields, in order: J gene, clone size, V gene, D gene, CDR3 protein, CDR3 DNA. A D gene is named only where the DNA matches it firmly. Size is omitted from some rows. Given values are once, few, many or a class for expanded clones.

j_call: TRBJ1-5
clone_size: .
v_call: TRBV7-8
d_call: .
cdr3_aa: CASSSQTGLGNQPQHF
cdr3_nt: TGTGCCAGCAGCTCCCAAACAGGGTTGGGGAATCAGCCCCAGCATTTT

j_call: TRBJ1-2
clone_size: .
v_call: TRBV6-2/TRBV6-3
d_call: .
cdr3_aa: CASPSGHPGSYGYTF
cdr3_nt: TGTGCCAGCCCCTCGGGACACCCGGGATCCTATGGCTACACCTTC

j_call: TRBJ2-7
clone_size: .
v_call: TRBV6-2/TRBV6-3
d_call: .
cdr3_aa: CTSSYRGAAYEQYF
cdr3_nt: TGTACCAGCAGTTATCGCGGGGCAGCCTACGAGCAGTACTTC

j_call: TRBJ2-7
clone_size: .
v_call: TRBV20-1
d_call: .
cdr3_aa: CSARDFYSGTWSEQYF
cdr3_nt: TGCAGTGCTAGAGATTTCTATTCTGGGACCTGGTCTGAGCAGTACTTC

j_call: TRBJ2-7
clone_size: .
v_call: TRBV5-1
d_call: .
cdr3_aa: CASSSSPDEQYF
cdr3_nt: TGCGCCAGCAGCTCCTCCCCCGACGAGCAGTACTTC

j_call: TRBJ2-6
clone_size: .
v_call: TRBV12-3/TRBV12-4
d_call: .
cdr3_aa: CASQLRRGTSAGANVLTF
cdr3_nt: TGTGCCAGCCAACTACGGAGGGGGACCTCTGCCGGGGCCAACGTCCTGACTTTC

j_call: TRBJ2-1
clone_size: few
v_call: TRBV7-2
d_call: TRBD1
cdr3_aa: CASSLASGTGAYNEQFF
cdr3_nt: TGTGCCAGCAGCTTAGCGTCCGGGACAGGGGCCTACAATGAGCAGTTCTTC

j_call: TRBJ2-1
clone_size: .
v_call: TRBV20-1
d_call: TRBD1
cdr3_aa: CSARDGGTGRYNEQFF
cdr3_nt: TGCAGTGCTAGAGATGGGGGGACAGGACGTTACAATGAGCAGTTCTTC

j_call: TRBJ2-3
clone_size: .
v_call: TRBV11-2
d_call: TRBD1
cdr3_aa: CASSLRDRVGDTQYF
cdr3_nt: TGTGCCAGCAGCTTGAGGGACAGGGTCGGTGATACGCAGTATTTT

j_call: TRBJ2-1
clone_size: .
v_call: TRBV11-3
d_call: TRBD1
cdr3_aa: CASSGGQGTYNERFF
cdr3_nt: TGTGCCAGCAGCGGGGGACAGGGTACCTACAATGAGCGGTTCTTC

j_call: TRBJ2-1
clone_size: few
v_call: TRBV15
d_call: .
cdr3_aa: CATSRDYRDNNEQFF
cdr3_nt: TGTGCCACCAGCAGAGATTATAGGGACAACAATGAGCAGTTCTTC

j_call: TRBJ2-1
clone_size: once
v_call: TRBV4-3
d_call: .
cdr3_aa: CASSQEVIGTASYKEQFF
cdr3_nt: TGCGCCAGCAGCCAAGAAGTGATCGGGACGGCCTCCTACAAGGAGCAGTTCTTC

j_call: TRBJ2-3
clone_size: few
v_call: TRBV10-3
d_call: .
cdr3_aa: CAISESQAFSTDTQYF
cdr3_nt: TGTGCCATCAGTGAGTCGCAAGCTTTTAGCACAGATACGCAGTATTTT

j_call: TRBJ1-1
clone_size: .
v_call: TRBV29-1
d_call: .
cdr3_aa: CSVERYGNTEAFF
cdr3_nt: TGCAGCGTTGAGAGGTACGGTAACACTGAGGCTTTCTTT

j_call: TRBJ1-5
clone_size: few
v_call: TRBV20-1
d_call: .
cdr3_aa: CSAMWGSNQPQHF
cdr3_nt: TGCAGTGCTATGTGGGGTAGCAATCAGCCCCAGCATTTT

j_call: TRBJ2-1
clone_size: .
v_call: TRBV6-2/TRBV6-3
d_call: TRBD2
cdr3_aa: CASSPVLAGGVYEQFF
cdr3_nt: TGTGCCAGCAGTCCAGTACTAGCGGGGGGTGTTTATGAGCAGTTCTTC

j_call: TRBJ1-6
clone_size: .
v_call: TRBV12-3/TRBV12-4
d_call: TRBD1
cdr3_aa: CASSSRTGGSPLHF
cdr3_nt: TGTGCCAGCAGTTCCCGGACAGGAGGTTCACCCCTCCACTTT

j_call: TRBJ2-1
clone_size: few
v_call: TRBV20-1
d_call: TRBD2
cdr3_aa: CSGTHPAGISYNEQFF
cdr3_nt: TGCAGTGGGACTCATCCAGCGGGGATCTCCTACAATGAGCAGTTCTTC

j_call: TRBJ2-3
clone_size: .
v_call: TRBV2
d_call: TRBD2
cdr3_aa: CASSAILGLAGADTQYF
cdr3_nt: TGTGCCAGCAGTGCCATCCTGGGACTAGCGGGGGCAGATACGCAGTATTTT

j_call: TRBJ2-5
clone_size: once
v_call: TRBV27
d_call: .
cdr3_aa: CASSLSAGSVVETQYF
cdr3_nt: TGTGCCAGCAGTTTATCGGCCGGGTCCGTGGTAGAGACCCAGTACTTC

j_call: TRBJ2-7
clone_size: .
v_call: TRBV2
d_call: TRBD1
cdr3_aa: CAGSERQGAYEQYF
cdr3_nt: TGTGCCGGCAGTGAGAGGCAGGGGGCTTACGAGCAGTACTTC

j_call: TRBJ1-2
clone_size: few
v_call: TRBV28
d_call: TRBD1
cdr3_aa: CASSLPRGQGKSYTF
cdr3_nt: TGTGCCAGCAGTTTACCCCGTGGACAGGGGAAGAGCTACACCTTC

j_call: TRBJ2-5
clone_size: .
v_call: TRBV19
d_call: .
cdr3_aa: CASRTRGSTTETRYF
cdr3_nt: TGTGCCAGTAGAACCAGGGGATCCACGACGGAGACCCGGTACTTC